The clone carrying this T cell receptor beta chain was observed at least ten times. Relative to the germline gene, one junction end is altered; a read error may explain this. This sample is drawn from a study of T cells in Graves' hyperthyroidism and ophthalmopathy. Exclusion followed for patients with uncontrolled infection, other autoimmune disease, pregnancy or lactation. The CDR3 regions of TCR beta were amplified from RNA transcripts. During a first-round RT-PCR of the TCR CDR3, the HTBI primer set was used. TCRdb called the multiplex PCR reads again in MiXCR, with one record for every CDR3 protein. The sample carries 560,000 or so distinct CDR3 sequences, roughly 21% recorded once. Sequenced material: blood. This receptor was obtained from a middle-aged man with Graves' ophthalmopathy.

DNA for the CDR3: TGTGCCAGCAGTTTAGGGGGAACTAATGAAAAACTGTTTTTT. Its protein product is CASSLGGTNEKLFF. The gene calls are TRBV5-1 and TRBJ1-4, with a tentative D call TRBD1 (6 bases). The CDR3 runs 14 residues. Germline lookup yields CDR1 SGHRS and CDR2 YFSETQ.